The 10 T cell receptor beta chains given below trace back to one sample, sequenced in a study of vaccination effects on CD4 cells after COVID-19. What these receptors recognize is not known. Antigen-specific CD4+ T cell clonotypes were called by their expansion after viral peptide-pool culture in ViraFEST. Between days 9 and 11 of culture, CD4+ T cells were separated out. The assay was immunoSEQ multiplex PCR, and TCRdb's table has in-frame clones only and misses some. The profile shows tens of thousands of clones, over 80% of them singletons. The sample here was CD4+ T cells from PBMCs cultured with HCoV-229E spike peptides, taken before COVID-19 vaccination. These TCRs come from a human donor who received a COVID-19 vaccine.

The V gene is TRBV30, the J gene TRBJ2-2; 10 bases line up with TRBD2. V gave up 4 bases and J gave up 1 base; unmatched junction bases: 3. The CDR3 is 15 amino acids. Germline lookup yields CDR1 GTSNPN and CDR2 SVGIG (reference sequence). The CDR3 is CAWKGLAVNTGELFF. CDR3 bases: TGTGCCTGGAAAGGACTAGCGGTGAACACCGGGGAGCTGTTTTTT.

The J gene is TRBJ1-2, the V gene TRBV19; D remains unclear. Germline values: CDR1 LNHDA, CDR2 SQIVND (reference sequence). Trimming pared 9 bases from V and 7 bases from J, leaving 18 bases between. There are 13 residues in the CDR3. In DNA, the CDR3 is TGTGCCAGCACATTTCGAGCGGGGTCTGGCTACACCTTC. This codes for CASTFRAGSGYTF. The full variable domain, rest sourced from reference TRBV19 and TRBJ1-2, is DGGITQSPKYLFRKEGQNVTLSCEQNLNHDAMYWYRQDPGQGLRLIYYSQIVNDFQKGDIAEGYSVSREKKESFPLTVTSAQKNPTAFYLCASTFRAGSGYTFGSGTRLTVV.

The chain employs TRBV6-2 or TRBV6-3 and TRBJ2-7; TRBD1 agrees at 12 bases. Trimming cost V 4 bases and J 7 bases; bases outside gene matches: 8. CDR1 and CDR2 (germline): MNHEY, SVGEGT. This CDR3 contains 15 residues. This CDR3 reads CASSFSGTGGREQYV. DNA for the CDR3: TGTGCCAGCAGTTTTTCCGGGACAGGGGGCAGGGAGCAGTACGTC.

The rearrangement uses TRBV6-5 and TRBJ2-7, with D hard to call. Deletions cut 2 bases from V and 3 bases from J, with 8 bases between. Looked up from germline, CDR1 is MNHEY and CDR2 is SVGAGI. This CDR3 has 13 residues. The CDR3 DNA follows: TGTGCCAGCAGTTACACTGGGGTCTACGAGCAGTACGTC. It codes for CASSYTGVYEQYV.

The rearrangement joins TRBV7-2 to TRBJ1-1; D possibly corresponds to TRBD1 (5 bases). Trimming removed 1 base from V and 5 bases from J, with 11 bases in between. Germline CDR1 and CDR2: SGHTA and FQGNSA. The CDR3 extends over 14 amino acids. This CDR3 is CASSLGGVGTEAFF. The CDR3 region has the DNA TGTGCCAGCAGCTTAGGGGGGGTAGGGACTGAAGCTTTCTTT.

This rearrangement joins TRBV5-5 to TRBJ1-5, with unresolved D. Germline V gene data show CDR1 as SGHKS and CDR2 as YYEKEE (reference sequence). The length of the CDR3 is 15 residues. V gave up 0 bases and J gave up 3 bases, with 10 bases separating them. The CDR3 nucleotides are TGTGCCAGCAGCTTGGCAGTTACGTCCAATCAGCCCCAGCATTTT. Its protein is CASSLAVTSNQPQHF.

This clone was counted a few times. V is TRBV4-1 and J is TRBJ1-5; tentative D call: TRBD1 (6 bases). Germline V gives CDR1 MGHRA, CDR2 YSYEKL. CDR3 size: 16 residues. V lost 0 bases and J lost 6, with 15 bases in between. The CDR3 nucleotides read TGCGCCAGCAGCCAAGATGTCGGGGGCGGAGGTCAGCCCCAGCATTTT. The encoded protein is CASSQDVGGGGQPQHF.

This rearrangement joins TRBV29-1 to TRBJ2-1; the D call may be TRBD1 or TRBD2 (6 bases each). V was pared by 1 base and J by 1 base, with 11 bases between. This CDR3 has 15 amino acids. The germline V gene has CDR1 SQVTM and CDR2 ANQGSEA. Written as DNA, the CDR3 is TGCAGCGTTGAAGGGGGGGCAGTTTCCTACAATGAGCAGTTCTTC. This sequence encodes CSVEGGAVSYNEQFF.

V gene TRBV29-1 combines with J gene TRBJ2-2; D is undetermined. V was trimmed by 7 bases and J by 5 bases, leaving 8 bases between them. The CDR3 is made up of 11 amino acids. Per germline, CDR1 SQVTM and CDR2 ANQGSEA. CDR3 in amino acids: CSGLKTGELFF. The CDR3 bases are TGCAGCGGACTGAAGACCGGGGAGCTGTTTTTT.

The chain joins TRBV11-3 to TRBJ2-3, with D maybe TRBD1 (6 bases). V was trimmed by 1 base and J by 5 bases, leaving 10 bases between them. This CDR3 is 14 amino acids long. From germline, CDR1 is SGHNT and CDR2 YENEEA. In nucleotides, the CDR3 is TGTGCCAGCAGCTTAGCAGGGGCGCGAGATACGCAGTATTTT. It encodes CASSLAGARDTQYF.